The 19 T cell receptor beta chains given below trace back to one sample, sequenced in a study of cytomegalovirus exposure and HLA in healthy donors (dated by TCRdb to the late 2010s). The library was prepared using the immunoSEQ multiplex PCR assay. The multiplex PCR relied on a mix of 60 forward primers for TCR Vbeta segments and 13 reverse primers for TCR Jbeta segments. TCRdb took this table from immuneACCESS and kept in-frame rearrangements with V and J called. Such tables lack part of the clones; where checked against another copy, unresolved V genes explain under half of the gap, and the rest is unexplained. Counted in this sample were about 240,000 clones; roughly 80% of them appeared once. The ten largest clones capture 5% to 6% of the sample. Sequenced input: PBMCs. The receptors come from a woman aged 40 to 50 in good health and CMV-seropositive.

The gene calls are TRBV25-1 and TRBJ1-2; 7 nucleotides match TRBD1. The junction had 10 bases not matched to a gene; V was cut back by 8 bases and J by 4 bases. This CDR3 has 14 residues. Per the germline V gene, CDR1 is MGHDK and CDR2 is SYGVNS. The CDR3 region is CASLGQVGFYGYTF. The CDR3 coding sequence is TGTGCCAGCCTCGGACAGGTTGGATTCTATGGCTACACCTTC.

This clone was counted only a few times. This chain links TRBV18 with TRBJ2-2; 9 positions agree with TRBD1. V trimming: 6 bases; J trimming: 4 bases; junction bases outside the gene matches: 12. The germline gives CDR1 KGHSH, CDR2 LQKENI. The CDR3 covers 17 residues. CDR3 loop: CASSLLSGTGLTGELFF. CDR3 DNA: TGTGCCAGCTCGCTTCTGTCCGGGACAGGGCTCACCGGGGAGCTGTTTTTT.

The gene calls are TRBV15 and TRBJ1-2, with TRBD1 identical over 7 bases. With V trimmed by 7 bases and J by 3 bases, 11 bases remained unmatched. This CDR3 region has 15 residues. Germline assignment: CDR1 LNHNV and CDR2 YYDKDF (reference sequence). CDR3 protein: CATTLLKGADYGYTF. The DNA for the CDR3 is TGTGCCACCACCCTCCTGAAGGGGGCTGACTATGGCTACACCTTC.

This clone has only a few counts. The junction and the germline gene differ at one end; a read error may be behind it. The chain combines TRBV7-7 with TRBJ2-7, with TRBD1 matching 11 bases. The CDR3 totals 15 residues. In germline, CDR1 is SSHAT, CDR2 FNYEAQ (reference sequence). CDR3 DNA: TGTGCTAGCAGCTTAGGGACAGGGGGCTCCTACGAGCAGTACTTC. This encodes CASSLGTGGSYEQYF.

This chain joins TRBV5-1 and TRBJ1-2, with D perhaps matching TRBD1 (5 bases). Germline CDR1 SGHRS, CDR2 YFSETQ. V lost 3 bases and J lost 8, with 17 bases in between. The CDR3 totals 14 residues. CDR3 protein: CASSYGDGLRGYTF. In DNA, the CDR3 is TGCGCCAGCAGCTATGGGGACGGACTAAGGGGCTACACCTTC.

The V gene is TRBV19, the J gene TRBJ2-7, with 10 positions matching TRBD2. This CDR3 region has 17 residues. The germline CDR1 and CDR2 sequences are LNHDA and SQIVND (reference sequence). J was trimmed by 2 bases and V by 3 bases; bases with no gene match: 10. CDR3 DNA: TGTGCCAGTAGTATTATTCCCTCTAGCGGGAGCGCCTACGAGCAGTACTTC. Its protein product is CASSIIPSSGSAYEQYF. Complete variable domain (other parts from reference TRBV19 and TRBJ2-7): DGGITQSPKYLFRKEGQNVTLSCEQNLNHDAMYWYRQDPGQGLRLIYYSQIVNDFQKGDIAEGYSVSREKKESFPLTVTSAQKNPTAFYLCASSIIPSSGSAYEQYFGPGTRLTVT.

The V call is TRBV12-5, the J call TRBJ2-3; TRBD1 aligns across 8 bases. This CDR3 region has 16 residues. With V trimmed by 5 bases and J by 3 bases, 10 bases remained unmatched. The V gene's germline CDR1 is LGHNT and CDR2 FRNRAP. In DNA, the CDR3 is TGTGCTAGTGGTGTCGAGGACAGGGTGTTTACAGATACGCAGTATTTT. This codes for CASGVEDRVFTDTQYF.

This chain joins TRBV29-1 and TRBJ2-3; D is ambiguous. Between the trimmed V and J ends, which lost 0 bases and 0 bases, there was a span of 7 bases. The CDR3 is 14 residues long. In germline, CDR1 is SQVTM, CDR2 ANQGSEA. Here the CDR3 reads CSVEERTSTDTQYF. The DNA of the CDR3 is TGCAGCGTTGAAGAACGAACTAGCACAGATACGCAGTATTTT.

This chain joins TRBV27 and TRBJ2-3; 11 nucleotides match TRBD2. V lost 7 bases, J lost 5 bases, and 8 bases stayed unmatched. This CDR3 contains 15 residues. The V gene's germline CDR1 is MNHEY and CDR2 SMNVEV (reference sequence). Here the CDR3 DNA reads TGTGCCAGCAAGTCTCCCCTAGCGGGAGGAGATACGCAGTATTTT. Translating it yields CASKSPLAGGDTQYF.

The genes are TRBV5-1 and TRBJ2-1; tentative D call: TRBD2 (5 bases). The V gene's germline CDR1 is SGHRS and CDR2 YFSETQ. The ends were cut back, 5 bases at V and 2 bases at J, with 14 bases in the middle. This CDR3 is built from 15 residues. This chain's CDR3 is CASRSGSPTYNEQFF. CDR3 nucleotide sequence: TGCGCCAGCAGAAGTGGGAGCCCTACCTACAATGAGCAGTTCTTC.

Of note for this clone: Sequence at one end of the junction differs from germline and may be a read error. The chain uses TRBV7-9 and TRBJ1-2; 8 bases are a match to TRBD1. CDR3 length: 16 residues. The V gene's germline CDR1 is SEHNR and CDR2 FQNEAQ (reference sequence). The DNA for the CDR3 is TGTTCCAGCAGCTCCGCAGGGGGCGGAATCAACTATGGCTACACCTTC. It codes for CSSSSAGGGINYGYTF. Variable domain in full (rest from reference TRBV7-9 and TRBJ1-2): DTGVSQNPRHKITKRGQNVTFRCDPISEHNRLYWYRQTLGQGPEFLTYFQNEAQLEKSRLLSDRFSAERPKGSFSTLEIQRTEQGDSAMYLCSSSSAGGGINYGYTFGSGTRLTVV.

The rearrangement joins TRBV6-1 to TRBJ1-1; no reliable D call. The CDR3 is made up of 15 amino acids. The V end lost 6 bases, the J end lost 1 base, and 15 bases lay between the germline ends. Germline loops: CDR1 MNHNS, CDR2 SASEGT. The CDR3, as DNA: TGTGCCAGCAGGAATGGTGGGAGATCGAACACTGAAGCTTTCTTT. Protein sequence: CASRNGGRSNTEAFF.

The chain uses TRBV5-1 and TRBJ1-1, with D perhaps TRBD1 (6 bases). Germline V CDR1 and CDR2: SGHRS, YFSETQ. V gave up 4 bases and J gave up 0 bases, with 16 bases separating them. CDR3 length: 16 amino acids. This chain's CDR3 is CASSPGRGTMNTEAFF. CDR3 nucleotides: TGCGCCAGCAGCCCTGGCAGGGGTACGATGAACACTGAAGCTTTCTTT. The variable domain in full, completed from reference TRBV5-1 and TRBJ1-1, reads KAGVTQTPRYLIKTRGQQVTLSCSPISGHRSVSWYQQTPGQGLQFLFEYFSETQRNKGNFPGRFSGRQFSNSRSEMNVSTLELGDSALYLCASSPGRGTMNTEAFFGQGTRLTVV.

This clone was counted once. The chain carries TRBV2 and TRBJ2-7, with TRBD1 as a possible D gene (5 bases). Germline CDR1 and CDR2: SNHLY and FYNNEI. V lost 4 bases to trimming and J lost 4 bases, with 8 bases between them. CDR3 length: 12 amino acids. The CDR3 coding sequence is TGTGCCAGCAGTGTATCAGGGTACGAGCAGTACTTC. It is translated as CASSVSGYEQYF.

The chain is built from TRBV7-2 and TRBJ1-3, with D possibly matching TRBD1 (5 bases). Per the germline V gene, CDR1 is SGHTA and CDR2 is FQGNSA. Trimming took off 2 bases at V and 4 bases at J, with 9 bases between the two ends. The CDR3 runs to 14 residues. CDR3 sequence: CASSLQAGGNTIYF. The CDR3, as DNA: TGTGCCAGCAGCTTACAGGCAGGGGGAAACACCATATATTTT.

The gene calls are TRBV5-6 and TRBJ2-3, with TRBD2 as a possible D gene (5 bases). The CDR3 consists of 15 residues. Germline lookup yields CDR1 SGHDT and CDR2 YYEEEE. Trimming took off 0 bases at V and 3 bases at J, with 11 bases between the two ends. CDR3: CASSLEAEGTDTQYF. The CDR3 nucleotides read TGTGCCAGCAGCTTGGAAGCGGAAGGGACAGATACGCAGTATTTT.

This clone has just a few counts. The chain is built from TRBV10-3 and TRBJ1-1; the D is unclear. Germline V gene sequence: CDR1 ENHRY, CDR2 SYGVKD. The CDR3 length is 13 residues. The V end lost 5 bases, the J end lost 6 bases, and 13 bases lay between the germline ends. CDR3 in amino acids: CAISTFPEAEAFF. The DNA of the CDR3 is TGTGCCATCAGTACATTCCCGGAGGCTGAAGCTTTCTTT.

This rearrangement joins TRBV18 to TRBJ1-3; a possible D gene is TRBD1 (6 bases). CDR3 length equals 14 residues. The germline V and J ends were trimmed by 8 bases and 3 bases, with 14 bases remaining between them. From germline, CDR1 is KGHSH and CDR2 LQKENI. Here the CDR3 DNA reads TGTGCCAGCGCGCCTACAGGGTATGGAAACACCATATATTTT. Encoded protein: CASAPTGYGNTIYF.

V and J are TRBV30 and TRBJ2-2, with TRBD1 matching over 8 bases. The CDR3 is 14 residues long. Germline loops: CDR1 GTSNPN, CDR2 SVGIG (reference sequence). V was clipped by 1 base and J by 6 bases; unmatched bases: 4. CDR3 sequence reads: CAWSADRASGELFF. CDR3 DNA sequence: TGTGCCTGGAGTGCGGACAGGGCGTCCGGGGAGCTGTTTTTT.